The 25 T cell receptor beta chains below were found in one sample sequenced in a study of metastatic and nonmetastatic thyroid tumors. Thyroid surgery took place with no prior treatment in any patient. MiXCR reprocessed the PCR reads for TCRdb. The data show approximately 90,000 clones, over 8.5% seen once. Sequenced sample: blood. The source is a female donor with papillary thyroid cancer or a benign thyroid nodule (not recorded which). Some clones in this sample may be carry-over from other donors' samples.

This clone occurred many times. In DNA form, the CDR3 reads TGTGCCAGCAGCGTCGGACAGGGAACAGAGACCCAGTACTTC. Its protein is CASSVGQGTETQYF. The rearrangement joins TRBV7-9 to TRBJ2-5, with TRBD1 matching 8 bases. The junction had 6 bases not matched to a gene; V was cut back by 5 bases and J by 4 bases. Germline CDR1 is SEHNR and CDR2 is FQNEAQ (reference sequence). The CDR3 has 14 residues. The full variable domain, with the rest looked up from reference TRBV7-9 and TRBJ2-5, is DTGVSQNPRHKITKRGQNVTFRCDPISEHNRLYWYRQTLGQGPEFLTYFQNEAQLEKSRLLSDRFSAERPKGSFSTLEIQRTEQGDSAMYLCASSVGQGTETQYFGPGTRLLVL.

The rearrangement joins TRBV10-1 to TRBJ1-1; TRBD1 might be the D (5 bases). Trimming left V 9 bases short and J 1 base short, with 9 bases between. Germline-derived CDR1 and CDR2 are WNHNN and SYGVQD (reference sequence). This CDR3 is built from 12 residues. The CDR3 region is CARPGPNTEAFF. In nucleotides, the CDR3 is TGCGCCAGACCGGGACCGAACACTGAAGCTTTCTTT.

The sample holds many counts of this clone. The rearrangement links TRBV11-2 to TRBJ2-5; 8 positions match TRBD2. The CDR3 is 14 amino acids. After removal of 3 bases from V and 3 bases from J, the junction contained 3 bases not matched to a gene. The germline V gene encodes CDR1 SGHAT and CDR2 FQNNGV. The CDR3 DNA follows: TGTGCCAGCAGCTTGGGGACTAGGGAAGAGACCCAGTACTTC. This gives the protein CASSLGTREETQYF.

This clone was seen a handful of times. The V call is TRBV9, the J call TRBJ2-7, with D uncertain. Per germline, CDR1 SGDLS and CDR2 YYNGEE. The CDR3 length is 13 residues. V lost 0 bases and J 3 bases, leaving 7 bases between the germline ends. The CDR3 coding sequence is TGTGCCAGCAGCGTAGCAGACAACTACGAGCAGTACTTC. Translation gives CASSVADNYEQYF.

This clone was observed at least ten times. V usage is TRBV5-1 and J usage is TRBJ2-1; maybe TRBD2 (6 bases). The CDR3 runs 13 residues. Germline CDR1 reads SGHRS; CDR2 reads YFSETQ. Trimming cost V 4 bases and J 5 bases, with 10 bases left between them. CDR3 sequence: CASSLTGDNEQFF. The DNA of the CDR3 is TGCGCCAGCAGCCTGACGGGGGACAATGAGCAGTTCTTC.

This clone was picked up a small number of times. The rearrangement links TRBV6-1 to TRBJ2-3, with unresolved D. Germline V gives CDR1 MNHNS, CDR2 SASEGT. The CDR3 has 13 amino acids. Trimming left V 3 bases short and J 0 bases short, with 4 bases between. CDR3 nucleotides: TGTGCCAGCAGTGACGCCAGCACAGATACGCAGTATTTT. It yields the protein CASSDASTDTQYF.

At least ten counts were recorded for this clone. This sequence joins TRBV6-1 and TRBJ2-7; either TRBD1 or TRBD2 may supply D (6 bases each). The CDR3 totals 15 residues. CDR1 MNHNS and CDR2 SASEGT come from the germline V gene. V was cut by 7 bases and J by 4 bases, with 20 bases left in between. The CDR3 protein is CASTSFRGLLYEQYF. The CDR3 DNA sequence: TGTGCCAGCACCTCCTTCCGGGGGCTCCTGTACGAGCAGTACTTC.

V gene TRBV3-1 combines with J gene TRBJ2-3; a weak D match, TRBD2 (6 bases). Germline V gives CDR1 LGHDT, CDR2 YNNKEL (reference sequence). The CDR3 extends over 16 amino acids. Trimming removed 0 bases at V and 2 bases at J, with 12 bases between. The CDR3 DNA reads TGTGCCAGCAGCCAAGATGGAGCGGGCTACACAGATACGCAGTATTTT. It is translated as CASSQDGAGYTDTQYF.

This clone was detected ten times or more. The chain employs TRBV5-1 and TRBJ1-1, with a tentative D call TRBD1 (6 bases). The CDR3 runs 15 residues. V lost 0 bases and J lost 8, with 17 bases in between. The germline CDR1 and CDR2 sequences are SGHRS and YFSETQ. The CDR3 region is CASSLDGMGGREAFF. CDR3 bases: TGCGCCAGCAGCTTGGACGGGATGGGGGGCCGGGAAGCTTTCTTT.

This clone has ten or more counts. This chain links TRBV27 with TRBJ2-3; no clear D gene. Germline V gene sequence: CDR1 MNHEY, CDR2 SMNVEV (reference sequence). V gave up 2 bases and J gave up 0 bases, with 12 bases separating them. The CDR3 covers 16 residues. CDR3 region: CASSLRAARSTDTQYF. The CDR3, as DNA: TGTGCCAGCAGTTTACGGGCAGCACGAAGCACAGATACGCAGTATTTT.

This clone was observed many times. The chain is built from TRBV19 and TRBJ1-5, with 9 bases lining up with TRBD1. CDR1 and CDR2 from the germline V gene are LNHDA and SQIVND (reference sequence). Losses at the gene ends were 6 bases for V and 2 bases for J; bases not matched to a gene: 5. The CDR3 runs 15 residues. CDR3 coding DNA: TGTGCCAGTAGAACAGGGGGCGCGGGCAATCAGCCCCAGCATTTT. It codes for CASRTGGAGNQPQHF.

The table lists this clone with a few counts. The V and J genes are TRBV5-1 and TRBJ2-5; D gene uncertain. The CDR3 loop spans 12 amino acids. CDR1 is SGHRS and CDR2 is YFSETQ in the germline V gene. Trimming took off 2 bases at V and 5 bases at J, with 7 bases between the two ends. CDR3 sequence (DNA): TGCGCCAGCAGCTTAAGGTCGGAGACCCAGTACTTC. Its protein is CASSLRSETQYF.

This clone occurred many times. The genes are TRBV6-1 and TRBJ1-4; 8 positions match TRBD1. The CDR3 contains 15 residues. Germline loops: CDR1 MNHNS, CDR2 SASEGT. V shed 4 bases and J 8 bases; nucleotides not matched to a gene: 9. The CDR3 is CASSGSDRGYEKLFF. For the CDR3, the DNA is TGTGCCAGCAGTGGATCAGACAGGGGATACGAAAAACTGTTTTTT.

In its sample, this clone was seen many times. The chain recombines TRBV7-3 with TRBJ2-5, with 8 nucleotides matching TRBD2. The CDR3 is 15 amino acids. The V gene end was trimmed by 2 bases and the J gene end by 5 bases; junction bases not matched to a gene: 7. CDR1 is SGHTA and CDR2 is FQGTGA in the germline V gene. CDR3 loop: CASSLLGLGAETQYF. The CDR3 bases are TGTGCCAGCAGCTTATTGGGACTAGGCGCTGAGACCCAGTACTTC.

This clone was observed at least ten times. V is TRBV5-1 and J is TRBJ2-1; D is unclear. V was pared by 0 bases and J by 1 base, with 8 bases between. CDR1 is SGHRS, CDR2 YFSETQ, per germline. This CDR3 is built from 15 residues. For the CDR3, the DNA is TGCGCCAGCAGCTTGGAAGGGAATTCCTACAATGAGCAGTTCTTC. Translated, it gives CASSLEGNSYNEQFF.

Concerning this clone itself: Other DNA sequences in the sample encode the same CDR3. The rearrangement joins TRBV12-5 to TRBJ1-5; D remains ambiguous. CDR1 and CDR2 (germline): LGHNT, FRNRAP. With 4 bases removed from V and 1 base from J, the gap between germline ends came to 29 bases. The CDR3 length is 21 residues. In DNA form, the CDR3 reads TGTGCTAGTGGTTGGCAAGCCCCGTCCCCCATAACGGTTGGCAGCAATCAGCCCCAGCATTTT. This gives the protein CASGWQAPSPITVGSNQPQHF. The full variable domain, completed using reference TRBV12-5 and TRBJ1-5, is DARVTQTPRHKVTEMGQEVTMRCQPILGHNTVFWYRQTMMQGLELLAYFRNRAPLDDSGMPKDRFSAEMPDATLATLKIQPSEPRDSAVYFCASGWQAPSPITVGSNQPQHFGDGTRLSIL.

This clone occurred many times. The chain carries TRBV18 and TRBJ2-7, with TRBD2 as a possible D gene (6 bases). V lost 3 bases and J lost 5, with 11 bases in between. Germline assignment: CDR1 KGHSH and CDR2 LQKENI. This CDR3 contains 13 residues. The CDR3 DNA sequence: TGTGCCAGCTCACCGTCCTCGGGGGACGAGCAGTACTTC. Amino acids: CASSPSSGDEQYF.

This clone was observed a handful of times. This sequence joins TRBV13 and TRBJ2-2; no clear D gene. With 5 bases removed from V and 7 bases from J, the gap between germline ends came to 14 bases. The germline CDR1 and CDR2 sequences are PRHDT and FYEKMQ (reference sequence). This CDR3 has 14 residues. CDR3 in amino acids: CASSQLGKLGELFF. For the CDR3, the DNA is TGTGCCAGCAGCCAATTGGGAAAACTCGGGGAGCTGTTTTTT.

This clone was counted ten times or more. This rearrangement joins TRBV30 to TRBJ1-6; TRBD1 is a possible D gene (6 bases). Trimming left V 3 bases short and J 14 bases short, with 23 bases between. The CDR3 extends over 15 amino acids. Germline CDR1 and CDR2: GTSNPN and SVGIG (reference sequence). The CDR3 nucleotides are TGTGCCTGGAGGGGGGACGGACAGCCCTTCCGGGCCCTCCACTTT. This codes for CAWRGDGQPFRALHF.

In the case of this clone: An end of the junction does not agree with germline; a read error may underlie this. The CDR3 protein is CSTREGMNYEQYF. The DNA for the CDR3 is TGCAGTACTAGAGAAGGGATGAACTACGAGCAGTACTTC. The rearrangement uses TRBV20-1 and TRBJ2-7, with D tentatively TRBD2 (5 bases). The CDR3 sequence is 13 residues long. CDR1 and CDR2 from the germline V gene are DFQATT and SNEGSKA (reference sequence).

This clone was seen repeatedly, ten times or more. J is TRBJ1-5 and V is TRBV6-5; D remains ambiguous. Germline values: CDR1 MNHEY, CDR2 SVGAGI. This CDR3 comprises 15 residues. The V end was cut by 2 bases, the J end by 1 base, with 9 bases between. The CDR3 DNA reads as TGTGCCAGCAGTTACGATATTCGGAGCAATCAGCCCCAGCATTTT. It translates to CASSYDIRSNQPQHF.

In its sample, this clone was seen many times. The rearrangement links TRBV30 to TRBJ1-2; the D is unclear. The CDR3 sequence is 13 residues long. CDR1 is GTSNPN, CDR2 SVGIG, per germline (reference sequence). Deletions cut 0 bases from V and 1 base from J, with 6 bases between. CDR3 sequence reads: CAWSVYSNYGYTF. CDR3 bases: TGTGCCTGGAGTGTTTACAGTAACTATGGCTACACCTTC. The full variable domain, its missing parts supplied by reference TRBV30 and TRBJ1-2, is SQTIHQWPATLVQPVGSPLSLECTVEGTSNPNLYWYRQAAGRGLQLLFYSVGIGQISSEVPQNLSASRPQDRQFILSSKKLLLSDSGFYLCAWSVYSNYGYTFGSGTRLTVV.

This clone has ten or more counts. The V gene is TRBV12-3 or TRBV12-4, the J gene TRBJ1-1; D gene unclear. The ends were cut back, 3 bases at V and 1 base at J, with 6 bases in the middle. The CDR3 runs to 13 residues. The CDR3 loop reads CASSLSQNTEAFF. CDR3 nucleotides: TGTGCCAGCAGTTTGTCTCAGAACACTGAAGCTTTCTTT.

This clone was seen ten or more times. This chain connects TRBV20-1 to TRBJ2-3; D possibly uses TRBD1 or TRBD2 (5 bases each). The CDR3 runs to 12 residues. Per the germline V gene, CDR1 is DFQATT and CDR2 is SNEGSKA (reference sequence). Trimming removed 3 bases at V and 1 base at J, with 5 bases between. CDR3 in amino acids: CSARGGTDTQYF. In nucleotides, the CDR3 is TGCAGTGCTAGGGGGGGCACAGATACGCAGTATTTT.

Remarks on this clone: Being one base from a much bigger clone, this may be a read error. The V gene is TRBV14, the J gene TRBJ1-2; 7 nucleotides agree with TRBD1. Germline CDR1 and CDR2: SGHDN and FVKESK. The CDR3 spans 13 residues. The CDR3 reads CASSHGTAYCYTF. CDR3 coding DNA: TGTGCCAGCAGCCACGGGACAGCCTATTGCTACACCTTC.